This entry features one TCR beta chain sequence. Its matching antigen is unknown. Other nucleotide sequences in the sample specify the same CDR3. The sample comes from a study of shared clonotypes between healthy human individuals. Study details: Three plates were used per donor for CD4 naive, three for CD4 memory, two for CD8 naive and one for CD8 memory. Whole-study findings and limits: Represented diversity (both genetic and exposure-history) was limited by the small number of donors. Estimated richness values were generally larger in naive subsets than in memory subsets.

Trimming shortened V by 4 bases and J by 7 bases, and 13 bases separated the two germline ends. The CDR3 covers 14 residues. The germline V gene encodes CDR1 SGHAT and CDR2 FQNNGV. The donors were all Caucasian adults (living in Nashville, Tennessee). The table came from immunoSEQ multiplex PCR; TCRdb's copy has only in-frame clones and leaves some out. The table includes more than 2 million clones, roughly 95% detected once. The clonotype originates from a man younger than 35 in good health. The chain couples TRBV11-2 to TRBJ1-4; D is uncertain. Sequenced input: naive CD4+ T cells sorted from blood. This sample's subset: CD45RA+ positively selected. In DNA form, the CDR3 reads TGTGCCAGCAGCTCCCAGATAGGCACTGAAAAACTGTTTTTT. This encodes CASSSQIGTEKLFF.